A single sample gave rise to the 25 T cell receptor beta chains below, sequenced in a study of OX40 agonist ivuxolimab in advanced cancers. Clones were read by immunoSEQ multiplex PCR, and TCRdb kept only the in-frame ones, dropping some. The sample carries about 11,000 clones, around 72% recorded once. The input for sequencing was CD4+ or CD8+ T cells sorted from blood, taken in a trial of the OX40 agonist ivuxolimab. The receptor source for this set is an adult with an advanced solid tumor such as melanoma, head and neck, liver or kidney cancer.

The V gene is TRBV6-4, the J gene TRBJ2-3; 8 nucleotides match TRBD2. The CDR3 consists of 15 residues. Looked up from germline, CDR1 is MRHNA and CDR2 is SNTAGT. With 9 bases clipped from V and 5 bases from J, the junction kept 13 bases outside the gene matches. CDR3 nucleotides: TGTGCCAGGCCAGGGGCGGGGGGAAGTAAAGATACGCAGTATTTT. It specifies CARPGAGGSKDTQYF.

This rearrangement joins TRBV9 to TRBJ2-3; TRBD1 agrees at 8 bases. V was pared by 0 bases and J by 4 bases, with 7 bases of the junction left unmatched. CDR1 SGDLS and CDR2 YYNGEE come from the germline V gene. The CDR3 is made up of 16 amino acids. The CDR3 DNA reads as TGTGCCAGCAGCGTAGAGGGCAGGGGGCGATCAGATACGCAGTATTTT. This codes for CASSVEGRGRSDTQYF.

The chain uses TRBV6-1 and TRBJ2-7; D ambiguous. This CDR3 region has 12 residues. Germline CDR1 reads MNHNS; CDR2 reads SASEGT. Trimming pared 6 bases from V and 4 bases from J, leaving 10 bases between. CDR3 loop: CASSHGGYEQYF. The CDR3, as DNA: TGTGCCAGCAGCCACGGTGGGTACGAGCAGTACTTC.

For the CDR3, the DNA is TGTGCCAGCAGCTTAGGGACAGCAAACACCGGGGAGCTGTTTTTT. Its protein product is CASSLGTANTGELFF. V and J are TRBV11-1 and TRBJ2-2, with D possibly matching TRBD1 (6 bases). The V and J ends lost 1 base and 2 bases respectively, with 8 bases between them. The CDR3 length is 15 residues. Germline CDR1 SGHAT, CDR2 FQDESV (reference sequence).

The chain joins TRBV7-6 to TRBJ2-7, with TRBD1 matching 8 bases. V lost 5 bases and J lost 1; bases outside the gene matches: 10. The germline V gene encodes CDR1 SGHVS and CDR2 FNYEAQ. The CDR3 sequence is 16 residues long. CDR3 amino acids: CASSMEAGTGSYEQYF. The CDR3, as DNA: TGTGCCAGCAGCATGGAAGCCGGGACAGGATCCTACGAGCAGTACTTC.

The chain recombines TRBV4-2 with TRBJ2-1; 9 bases align to TRBD1. Germline V gives CDR1 LGHNA, CDR2 YNFKEQ. This CDR3 is built from 13 residues. Unmatched junction bases numbered 6, after V lost 6 bases and J lost 9 bases. For the CDR3, the DNA is TGTGCCAGCAGTACCGGGACAGGGACTGAGCAGTTCTTC. This encodes CASSTGTGTEQFF.

The chain uses TRBV5-6 and TRBJ2-7; D gene unclear. Trimming took 2 bases from V and 0 from J, leaving 6 bases between them. The CDR3 is made up of 13 amino acids. Germline V gene sequence: CDR1 SGHDT, CDR2 YYEEEE. The CDR3: CASSFVSSYEQYF. In DNA, the CDR3 is TGTGCCAGCAGCTTCGTTTCCTCCTACGAGCAGTACTTC.

The gene calls are TRBV7-2 and TRBJ2-7; D unresolved. The germline V gene encodes CDR1 SGHTA and CDR2 FQGNSA. The CDR3 extends over 11 amino acids. Deletions cut 3 bases from V and 6 bases from J, with 6 bases between. The CDR3 protein is CASSFGSEQYF. The CDR3 bases are TGTGCCAGCAGCTTTGGGTCCGAGCAGTACTTC.

The rearrangement links TRBV13 to TRBJ2-1; D may be TRBD2 (5 bases). Looked up from germline, CDR1 is PRHDT and CDR2 is FYEKMQ (reference sequence). The CDR3 has 14 amino acids. V was shortened by 1 base and J by 5 bases, with 9 bases between the two germline ends. The CDR3 DNA is TGTGCCAGCAGCTTAGTAGCGTTGGACAATGAGCAGTTCTTC. This codes for CASSLVALDNEQFF.

CDR3 amino acids: CSASRGSEQYF. DNA of the CDR3: TGCAGTGCTAGTCGAGGCTCGGAGCAGTACTTC. The V and J genes are TRBV20-1 and TRBJ2-5, with D unclear. V was trimmed by 3 bases and J by 11 bases, leaving 13 bases between them. Germline values: CDR1 DFQATT, CDR2 SNEGSKA (reference sequence). The CDR3 has 11 amino acids.

The J gene is TRBJ2-7, the V gene TRBV10-1, with TRBD2 identical over 8 bases. CDR3 length: 14 residues. V shed 4 bases, J shed 3 bases, and the junction held 5 bases outside the gene matches. The germline V gene has CDR1 WNHNN and CDR2 SYGVQD (reference sequence). The CDR3 sequence is CASSASGGFYEQYF. CDR3 DNA: TGCGCCAGCAGTGCCAGCGGGGGTTTCTACGAGCAGTACTTC.

The gene calls are TRBV11-2 and TRBJ2-2, with TRBD2 matching 11 bases. V was clipped by 1 base and J by 7 bases; unmatched bases: 2. The germline V gene has CDR1 SGHAT and CDR2 FQNNGV. CDR3 length: 15 amino acids. The DNA of the CDR3 is TGTGCCAGCAGCTTAGGAGGACTAGCGGGCGGGGAGCTGTTTTTT. It translates to CASSLGGLAGGELFF.

This rearrangement joins TRBV27 to TRBJ1-2, with 7 positions matching TRBD1. CDR3 size: 16 residues. V trimming: 2 bases; J trimming: 8 bases; junction bases outside the gene matches: 14. The germline gives CDR1 MNHEY, CDR2 SMNVEV (reference sequence). The CDR3 nucleotides read TGTGCCAGCAGTTTAGGAGTGGGACAGCCGTCGGACGGCTACACCTTC. The encoded protein is CASSLGVGQPSDGYTF.

The DNA for the CDR3 is TGTGCCAGCAGTTACTCGCAGAACTACGAGCAGTACTTC. Amino acid sequence: CASSYSQNYEQYF. The chain recombines TRBV6-6 with TRBJ2-7; D is undetermined. The germline V gene has CDR1 MNHNY and CDR2 SVGAGI (reference sequence). The CDR3 length is 13 residues. V was pared by 0 bases and J by 3 bases, with 6 bases between.

The chain combines TRBV27 with TRBJ1-5, with D possibly TRBD1 on 5 matching bases. Trimming pared 2 bases from V and 4 bases from J, leaving 12 bases between. Germline V gene sequence: CDR1 MNHEY, CDR2 SMNVEV (reference sequence). This CDR3 comprises 15 residues. The CDR3 DNA reads as TGTGCCAGCAGTTTAGGGGGAGTGGGGAATCAGCCCCAGCATTTT. Its translation is CASSLGGVGNQPQHF.

The chain carries TRBV5-6 and TRBJ1-2; TRBD1 matches 10 bases. J lost 4 bases, V lost 2 bases, and 5 bases had no gene match. The CDR3 has 15 residues. CDR1 is SGHDT and CDR2 is YYEEEE in the germline V gene. CDR3 sequence: CASSFPDRGTYGYTF. CDR3 bases: TGTGCCAGCAGCTTCCCGGACAGGGGGACCTATGGCTACACCTTC. The full variable domain, completed using reference TRBV5-6 and TRBJ1-2, is DAGVTQSPTHLIKTRGQQVTLRCSPKSGHDTVSWYQQALGQGPQFIFQYYEEEERQRGNFPDRFSGHQFPNYSSELNVNALLLGDSALYLCASSFPDRGTYGYTFGSGTRLTVV.

As concerns this clone: An end of the junction does not agree with germline; a read error may underlie this. The chain carries TRBV7-9 and TRBJ1-2; 8 nucleotides line up with TRBD1. The CDR3 runs to 9 residues. CDR1 and CDR2 (germline): SEHNR, FQNEAQ (reference sequence). CDR3 residues: CASSSTGAF. CDR3 nucleotides: TGTGCCAGCAGCTCGACAGGGGCCTTC.

The chain has TRBV27 and TRBJ2-7; 7 nucleotides agree with TRBD2. V was clipped by 3 bases and J by 3 bases; unmatched bases: 8. Germline V gene data show CDR1 as MNHEY and CDR2 as SMNVEV (reference sequence). The CDR3 has 15 residues. CDR3 region: CASSLLADKDYEQYF. In DNA form, the CDR3 reads TGTGCCAGCAGTTTGCTAGCGGACAAGGACTACGAGCAGTACTTC.

The chain joins TRBV7-9 to TRBJ2-3; D might be TRBD1 (6 bases). The V gene lost 5 bases and the J gene lost 4 bases, with 19 bases spanning the gap. This CDR3 region has 16 residues. Germline CDR1 reads SEHNR; CDR2 reads FQNEAQ (reference sequence). This CDR3 is CASSPLQGITADTQYF. The CDR3 DNA sequence: TGTGCCAGCAGCCCTCTACAGGGTATTACGGCAGATACGCAGTATTTT.

The rearrangement joins TRBV9 to TRBJ2-2; weak D call: TRBD1 (6 bases). The germline V gene encodes CDR1 SGDLS and CDR2 YYNGEE. The CDR3 length is 15 residues. Trimming pared 0 bases from V and 7 bases from J, leaving 13 bases between. The DNA for the CDR3 is TGTGCCAGCAGCGTAGCAGGGGTCTTTGGCGGGGAGCTGTTTTTT. It specifies CASSVAGVFGGELFF.

The chain joins TRBV11-2 to TRBJ2-2; D assignment may be TRBD1 or TRBD2 (5 bases each). Germline CDR1 reads SGHAT; CDR2 reads FQNNGV. The CDR3 has 16 amino acids. Trimming cost V 0 bases and J 5 bases, with 13 bases left between them. In DNA form, the CDR3 reads TGTGCCAGCAGCTTAGAGGGGGTGTGGCCGACCGGGGAGCTGTTTTTT. This encodes CASSLEGVWPTGELFF.

This chain links TRBV7-2 with TRBJ2-2; a weak D match, TRBD2 (6 bases). CDR1 and CDR2 (germline): SGHTA, FQGNSA. The V and J ends lost 3 bases and 2 bases respectively, with 7 bases between them. The CDR3 loop spans 14 amino acids. The CDR3 here is CASSLGGNTGELFF. The CDR3 DNA follows: TGTGCCAGCAGCTTGGGGGGAAACACCGGGGAGCTGTTTTTT.

This chain joins TRBV11-2 and TRBJ2-5, with 14 bases matching TRBD2. CDR1 and CDR2 from the germline V gene are SGHAT and FQNNGV. With V trimmed by 5 bases and J by 5 bases, 4 bases remained unmatched. The CDR3 loop spans 15 amino acids. CDR3: CASSLTSGGVETQYF. CDR3 coding DNA: TGTGCCAGCAGCCTGACTAGCGGGGGGGTGGAGACCCAGTACTTC.

This clone showed up just once. The V gene is TRBV7-9, the J gene TRBJ2-7; D is possibly TRBD1 (5 bases). This CDR3 comprises 12 residues. The germline V gene has CDR1 SEHNR and CDR2 FQNEAQ (reference sequence). V was cut by 3 bases and J by 5 bases, with 8 bases left in between. The CDR3 sequence: CASSFQGNEQYF. The DNA for the CDR3 is TGTGCCAGCAGCTTTCAGGGAAACGAGCAGTACTTC.

The chain links TRBV5-4 to TRBJ1-2; 8 bases are a match to TRBD1. The ends lost 4 bases at V and 4 bases at J; junction bases unmatched: 12. This CDR3 comprises 16 residues. The germline CDR1 and CDR2 sequences are SGHNT and YYREEE (reference sequence). Here the CDR3 reads CASSAPLSGGVYGYTF. As DNA, the CDR3 is TGTGCCAGCAGCGCACCTCTGTCAGGGGGCGTCTATGGCTACACCTTC. The full variable domain, in which reference TRBV5-4 and TRBJ1-2 provide the parts outside the CDR3, is ETGVTQSPTHLIKTRGQQVTLRCSSQSGHNTVSWYQQALGQGPQFIFQYYREEENGRGNFPPRFSGLQFPNYSSELNVNALELDDSALYLCASSAPLSGGVYGYTFGSGTRLTVV.